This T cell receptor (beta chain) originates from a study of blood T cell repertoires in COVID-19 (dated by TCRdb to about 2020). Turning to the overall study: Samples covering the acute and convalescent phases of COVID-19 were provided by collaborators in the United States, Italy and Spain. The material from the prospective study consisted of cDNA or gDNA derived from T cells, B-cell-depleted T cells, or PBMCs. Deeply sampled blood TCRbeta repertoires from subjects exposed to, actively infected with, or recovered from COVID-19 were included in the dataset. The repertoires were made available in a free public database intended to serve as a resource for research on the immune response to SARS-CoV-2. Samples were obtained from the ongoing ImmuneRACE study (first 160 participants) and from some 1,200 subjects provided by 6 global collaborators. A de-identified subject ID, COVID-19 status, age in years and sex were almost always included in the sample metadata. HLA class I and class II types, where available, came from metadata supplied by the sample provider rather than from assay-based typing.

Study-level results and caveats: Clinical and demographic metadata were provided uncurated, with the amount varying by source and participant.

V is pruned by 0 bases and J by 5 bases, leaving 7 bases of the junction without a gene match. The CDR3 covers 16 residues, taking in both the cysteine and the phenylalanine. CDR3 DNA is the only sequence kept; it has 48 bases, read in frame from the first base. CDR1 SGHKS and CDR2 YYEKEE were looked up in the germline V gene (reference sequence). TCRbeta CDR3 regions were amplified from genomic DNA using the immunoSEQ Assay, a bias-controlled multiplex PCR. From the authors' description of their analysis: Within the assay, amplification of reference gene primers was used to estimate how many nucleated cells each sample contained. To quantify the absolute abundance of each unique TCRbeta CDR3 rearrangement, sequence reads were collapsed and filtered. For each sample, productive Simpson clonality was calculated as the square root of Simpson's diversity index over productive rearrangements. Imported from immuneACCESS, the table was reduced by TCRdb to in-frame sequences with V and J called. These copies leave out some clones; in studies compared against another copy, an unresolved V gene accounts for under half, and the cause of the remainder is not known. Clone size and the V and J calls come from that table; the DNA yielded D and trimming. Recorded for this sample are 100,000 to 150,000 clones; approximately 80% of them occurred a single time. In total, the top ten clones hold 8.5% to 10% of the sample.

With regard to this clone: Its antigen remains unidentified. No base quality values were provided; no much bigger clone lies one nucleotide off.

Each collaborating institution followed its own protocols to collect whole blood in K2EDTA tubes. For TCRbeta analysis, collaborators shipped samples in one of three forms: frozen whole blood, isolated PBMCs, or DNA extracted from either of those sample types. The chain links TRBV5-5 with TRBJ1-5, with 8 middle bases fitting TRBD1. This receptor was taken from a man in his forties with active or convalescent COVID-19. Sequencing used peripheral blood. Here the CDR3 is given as CASSLAITGGHQPQHF. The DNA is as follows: TGTGCCAGCAGCTTGGCCATTACAGGGGGTCATCAGCCCCAGCATTTT.